The 6 T cell receptor beta chains below were found in one sample sequenced in a study of OX40 agonist ivuxolimab in advanced cancers. The assay was immunoSEQ multiplex PCR, and TCRdb's table has in-frame clones only and misses some. In the table there are fewer than 50,000 clones, 82% of which are singletons. Source: CD4+ or CD8+ T cells sorted from blood, taken in a trial of the OX40 agonist ivuxolimab. The receptors stem from an adult with an advanced solid tumor such as melanoma, head and neck, liver or kidney cancer.

This sequence joins TRBV27 and TRBJ2-3; TRBD2 aligns across 16 bases. CDR3 length: 17 amino acids. The ends lost 5 bases at V and 5 bases at J; junction bases unmatched: 7. Germline CDR1 and CDR2: MNHEY and SMNVEV (reference sequence). The CDR3 bases are TGTGCCAGCAGTATAGGGACTAGCGGGAGGGTGCTAGATACGCAGTATTTT. It specifies CASSIGTSGRVLDTQYF.

This CDR3 reads CASERGHTNTGELFF. CDR3 in DNA: TGTGCCAGCGAGCGTGGACATACGAACACCGGGGAGCTGTTTTTT. The genes are TRBV6-5 and TRBJ2-2; tentatively, D is TRBD1 (5 bases). From germline, CDR1 is MNHEY and CDR2 SVGAGI. Trimming pared 8 bases from V and 0 bases from J, leaving 13 bases between. The CDR3 length is 15 residues.

The J gene is TRBJ2-5, the V gene TRBV9; D gene ambiguous. V lost 6 bases to trimming and J lost 1 base, with 13 bases between them. Germline CDR1 reads SGDLS; CDR2 reads YYNGEE. This CDR3 spans 14 amino acids. CDR3 loop: CASNLGDLQETQYF. Here the CDR3 DNA reads TGTGCCAGCAACCTAGGTGACCTCCAAGAGACCCAGTACTTC. The full variable domain, its missing parts supplied by reference TRBV9 and TRBJ2-5, is DSGVTQTPKHLITATGQRVTLRCSPRSGDLSVYWYQQSLDQGLQFLIQYYNGEERAKGNILERFSAQQFPDLHSELNLSSLELGDSALYFCASNLGDLQETQYFGPGTRLLVL.

The V gene is TRBV19, the J gene TRBJ2-1, with 9 positions matching TRBD2. V lost 7 bases to trimming and J lost 4 bases; unmatched junction nucleotides: 11. In germline, CDR1 is LNHDA, CDR2 SQIVND (reference sequence). This CDR3 is 16 amino acids long. The CDR3 loop is CASKDGAGGYYNEQFF. CDR3 DNA sequence: TGTGCCAGTAAAGATGGGGCGGGAGGGTATTACAATGAGCAGTTCTTC.

J is TRBJ2-5 and V is TRBV30, with D tentatively TRBD2 (10 bases). The CDR3 contains 19 residues. Germline CDR1 GTSNPN, CDR2 SVGIG (reference sequence). With 3 bases removed from V and 5 bases from J, the gap between germline ends came to 31 bases. The CDR3 is CAWSGQGLPEREGLETQYF. In DNA form, the CDR3 reads TGTGCCTGGAGCGGACAGGGGCTCCCAGAGCGGGAGGGCCTGGAGACCCAGTACTTC.

The chain links TRBV29-1 to TRBJ1-2; 8 bases agree with TRBD1. V lost 3 bases, J lost 7 bases, and 4 bases stayed unmatched. The V gene's germline CDR1 is SQVTM and CDR2 ANQGSEA. CDR3 length: 12 amino acids. The CDR3 region has the DNA TGCAGCGTTGACCAGGGGGCAGGTGGCTACACCTTC. Translating it yields CSVDQGAGGYTF.